Sequencing of this T cell receptor (beta chain) was carried out in a study of regulatory T cells in long-lasting Graves disease. Regarding the study as a whole: Newly diagnosed disease favored TRBV20-1 and TRBJ2-1 over persistent disease.

The sample holds many counts of this clonotype. Its antigen is unknown. Arm-PCR of CDR3 regions and iRepertoire HTBI primers were the basis on which TCR beta libraries were built. From the multiplex PCR reads, TCRdb called clonotypes with MiXCR, one entry per CDR3 protein. The table includes over 500,000 distinct CDR3 sequences, about 16% detected once. As to time point: newly diagnosed GD, antithyroid drugs for less than 3 months. PBMCs provided the RNA from which the TCR library was made. The germline CDR1 and CDR2 sequences are MDHEN and SYDVKM. The V and J ends lost 8 bases and 4 bases, in that order; junction bases with no gene match: 18. The CDR3 sequence is 18 residues long. These same records also appear under a second study, on T cells in Graves' hyperthyroidism and ophthalmopathy.

The origin of this receptor is a young man with Graves disease. The material sequenced was peripheral blood mononuclear cells (PBMCs), taken at new diagnosis, from a patient treated with antithyroid drugs. The rearrangement links TRBV28 to TRBJ1-5; 9 bases line up with TRBD1. The CDR3 DNA reads TGTGCCAGCCGACGAGCGGGACAGGGAAAAATAAGTAATCAGCCCCAGCATTTT. Residues: CASRRAGQGKISNQPQHF. Variable domain in full (rest from reference TRBV28 and TRBJ1-5): DVKVTQSSRYLVKRTGEKVFLECVQDMDHENMFWYRQDPGLGLRLIYFSYDVKMKEKGDIPEGYSVSREKKERFSLILESASTNQTSMYLCASRRAGQGKISNQPQHFGDGTRLSIL.